This T cell receptor beta chain was identified during a study of shared clonotypes between healthy human individuals. CD45RO-negative, CCR7-selected cells formed the naive CD8 fraction, which excluded terminally differentiated effector memory CD45RA+ cells. This clone appeared once. Per the germline V gene, CDR1 is SEHNR and CDR2 is FQNEAQ (reference sequence). This CDR3 has 14 residues. J gave up 2 bases and V 6 bases, and 6 bases lay outside the gene matches. TCRdb's table, derived via immunoSEQ multiplex PCR, lists solely in-frame clones and lacks some. The sample has about 2 million clones, approximately 94% seen once.

The source material was naive CD8+ T cells sorted from blood. The origin of this receptor is a man aged 18 to 35 in good health. This chain uses TRBV7-9 with TRBJ2-7; 8 bases are shared with TRBD1. The CDR3: CASSGQGAAYEQYF. The CDR3 region has the DNA TGTGCCAGCAGTGGCCAGGGGGCCGCCTACGAGCAGTACTTC. The variable domain in full, with the rest retrieved from reference TRBV7-9 and TRBJ2-7, is DTGVSQNPRHKITKRGQNVTFRCDPISEHNRLYWYRQTLGQGPEFLTYFQNEAQLEKSRLLSDRFSAERPKGSFSTLEIQRTEQGDSAMYLCASSGQGAAYEQYFGPGTRLTVT.